Listed here is a single T cell receptor beta chain. This clone turned up a few times. Its antigen is currently not known. No base quality information exists; no much larger clone differs at one position. The data were taken from a study of cytomegalovirus exposure and HLA in healthy donors listed by TCRdb under 2017. Background on the whole study: An earlier analysis of about 560 of the donors reported about 280 Gb of sequence data and around 100 million unique TCR beta sequences obtained from 150 million to 200 million T cells. An early release that covered several hundred HLA-typed donors contained 250 to 350 gigabases of sequencing data and about 84 million unique TCR sequences. Of the roughly 400 genotyped donors, approximately 80% fell in the genetic ancestry cluster associated with self-reported Caucasian donors. The study was designed to test whether signatures of past pathogen exposure could be identified by cataloging public T cell receptors. The study used immunosequencing to profile the T cell repertoires of 666 subjects and linked those repertoires to cytomegalovirus serostatus. In addition to the first cohort of 650 to 750 subjects, a separate validation cohort of some 120 different subjects was used. To predict cytomegalovirus infection status, the study brought together high-throughput TCR immunosequencing, statistical association of individual TCRs with disease status, and machine learning. To study patterns of TCR occurrence, a later analysis re-analyzed previously published TCR beta repertoires from 550 to 800 donors and added high-resolution HLA genotyping. Rather than using new phenotypic data, the later analysis identified candidate immune exposures from TCR beta sequences and from how often those sequences occurred across donors. To decide whether each TCR beta V gene segment behaved as functional or pseudogenic, an earlier analysis of nearly 600 of the donors relied on high-throughput TCR beta sequencing. Donor age, sex, ethnicity and CMV serostatus were compiled together with the repertoire data. Genome-wide SNP genotypes for about 55% of the roughly 670 donors were used in a later genetic analysis, which treated that subset as a discovery cohort. Every repertoire in the discovery cohort had been generated on one and the same sequencing platform. Class I and class II HLA loci were covered by the typing at four-digit resolution. Typing coverage varied by locus: 629-630 donors for A, B, C, DRB1 and DQB1; roughly 560 for DQA1; more than 600 for DPA1; approximately 490 for DPB1. Four or five DR-DQ haplotypes were treated as single units for association and clustering because of strong linkage in the cohort. Across some 400 genotyped donors of the cohort, an average of about 220,000 unique TCR beta nucleotide sequences per donor were sequenced, and 15% to 20% of those sequences were non-productive. Summary of the overall study and its limitations: Cytomegalovirus status was reported to be diagnosed by the classifier with high specificity and sensitivity in both the original and validation cohorts. A cluster of highly shared sequence variants was judged likely to represent a technical artifact of the sequencing pipeline. Across donors, most TCR sequences were observed very rarely, whereas some public TCRs were present in many individuals. A later analysis found that HLA-associated TCR beta chains were more clonally expanded and had lower generation probabilities than equally common non-associated chains. In vitro tests confirmed that a few of the cytomegalovirus-associated TCR beta chains recognize cytomegalovirus antigens. At a false discovery rate of 0.05, a later analysis linked approximately 18,000 TCR beta sequences to specific HLA alleles. Because some donors lacked HLA typing at each locus, the association tests relied only on the typed subset. A further reported finding was that TCR beta sequences accurately predicted the HLA-A and HLA-B alleles for most subjects in the first cohort. Strong co-occurrence of HLA alleles, especially DR and DQ, made assigning TCR associations to individual alleles difficult. In the study, 150 to 200 TCR beta chains were listed as associated with cytomegalovirus. Linkage disequilibrium might explain the correlated functional status among segregating V segments, but an unknown experimental factor could not be ruled out. In this cohort, only TCR beta chains were sequenced, and detectable features were limited by the absence of alpha or paired-chain data. Most CMV-associated TCR beta chains appeared to be HLA-restricted in a later analysis, and the HLA associations seemed to be driven largely by CMV exposure. Roughly uniform sequencing depth across donors was assumed in presence/absence analyses, although this assumption may not hold. Because counts were too low, some 17 rarely observed V segments, including chromosome 9 orphons, were left out of the earlier analysis of roughly 600 of the donors. An association between a missense DCLRE1C variant and V-gene and J-gene trimming of TCR beta chains was found in a later genetic analysis and replicated in an independent cohort. According to a later genetic analysis, donors in an Asian-associated ancestry cluster had fewer N-insertions in productive TCRs than the approximately 690-donor mean. In an earlier analysis of over 550 of the donors, most TCR beta V segments were observed in productive rearrangements about 90% or about 30% of the time, broadly matching IMGT annotations. The only immune exposure information available for the cohort was CMV serostatus. The authors suggested that the approach could potentially be extended to other disease states and immunological phenotypes. In a later analysis, the rate of TCR association differed among HLA loci, with DRB1 alleles having the most associated TCRs and HLA-C alleles having the fewest. A later analysis reported that several top co-occurrence clusters appeared linked to parvovirus B19, influenza, CMV and Epstein-Barr virus.

The method was the immunoSEQ multiplex PCR assay. A mixture of 60 forward primers for TCR Vbeta segments and 13 reverse primers for TCR Jbeta segments was used in the multiplex PCR. A multiplex PCR assay on genomic DNA amplified the CDR3 region of rearranged TCR beta genes. The amplified TCR beta libraries were sequenced on the Illumina HiSeq System as 87-base-pair reads. For the original study's pipeline: In a later analysis, 80 million or so unique TCR beta chains were counted across the 650 to 700 repertoires, and some 10 million of these chains were shared by at least two donors. Raw reads were error-corrected and collapsed into unique sequences by a nearest-neighbor algorithm in which closely related sequences were merged to remove PCR and sequencing errors. To assign V, D and J gene segments, CDR3 sequences were aligned to IMGT reference sequences. For a sequence to be retained, at least a six-nucleotide match to both a V gene segment and a J gene segment was required. Rearrangements were called productive when the CDR3 lacked stop codons and stayed in frame with V and J; all others were non-productive. CDR3 was defined by IMGT convention, running from the second conserved V-encoded cysteine to the conserved J-encoded phenylalanine. The earlier analysis of 450 to 750 of the donors excluded any sequence lacking an unambiguous match to a single V gene segment. An earlier analysis of 587 of the donors called V segments functional above 56.7% productive rearrangements and segregating when the between-donor standard deviation exceeded 5%. To diagnose cytomegalovirus status from the catalog of TCR beta chain sequences, a statistical classification framework was built. A later analysis assigned V and J genes by comparing TCR nucleotide sequences with IMGT/GENE-DB human TR gene sequences. Using the TCRdist pipeline, a later analysis assigned CDR3 sequences along with most-parsimonious VDJ recombination scenarios. A later analysis defined each TCR beta chain by its CDR3 amino acid sequence plus V-gene family, and excluded reads lacking a unique V-gene family. As a way to deal with suspected cross-contamination and a sequencing artifact, a later analysis dropped hundreds of nucleotide sequences that were highly shared and had low generation probability. A later analysis calculated a clonal expansion index for each public chain from normalized within-repertoire ranks of inferred template counts. In a later analysis, generation probabilities were computed with a VDJ recombination model fitted to out-of-frame rearrangements, and the resulting probabilities were checked against IGoR. A later analysis scored TCR-TCR, TCR-HLA and TCR-CMV co-occurrence with hypergeometric tests, applying a repertoire-size bias correction to TCR pairs. To estimate false discovery rates, a later analysis permuted the HLA or CMV assignments 20 times. In a later analysis, co-occurring TCRs were grouped using DBSCAN, and TCRdist sequence similarity was added for clustering within HLA-allele-positive subsets. For co-occurrence clustering, repertoires with fewer than 30,000 or more than 120,000 public chains were excluded, along with five repertoires with anomalous nucleotide sharing. Drawn from immuneACCESS, this table holds only the in-frame rearrangements with V and J called that TCRdb kept. Clones are partly lost; checked studies trace under half to an unresolved V gene and leave the rest unexplained. That table is the source of V, J and clone size, and D and trimming were worked out from the DNA. The sample table contains 120,000 to 150,000 clones; only one count was recorded for 72% of them. Approximately 2% of the sample rests with the top ten.

The cohort was made up of 666 healthy bone marrow donors. At the time of sampling, every cohort member was nominally healthy, though immune exposures that went unrecorded were likely present. The donor tested CMV seronegative and was one of the 352 seronegative cohort members. Every donor gave a peripheral blood sample, and the peripheral blood mononuclear cells from that sample were used for TCR beta sequencing. Genomic DNA extraction from the blood cell samples was performed with the Qiagen DNeasy Blood Extraction Kit. Sequencing used PBMCs. This receptor was identified in a man aged 35 to 55 in good health and CMV-seronegative.

This receptor carries the CDR3 CASSPGLAGVTQYF. The sequenced DNA: TGTGCCAGCAGCCCAGGACTAGCGGGAGTAACCCAGTACTTC. The rearranged segments are TRBV5-6 and TRBJ2-5, and 13 junctional nucleotides match TRBD2. Germline trimming amounts to 4 bases on V and 8 bases on J, with 5 as the count of junction bases outside the gene matches. From the cysteine up to the phenylalanine, the CDR3 has a length of 14 residues. Left in the record is the CDR3 DNA by itself, 42 bases read in frame from the first base. The germline V gene provides CDR1 SGHDT and CDR2 YYEEEE.